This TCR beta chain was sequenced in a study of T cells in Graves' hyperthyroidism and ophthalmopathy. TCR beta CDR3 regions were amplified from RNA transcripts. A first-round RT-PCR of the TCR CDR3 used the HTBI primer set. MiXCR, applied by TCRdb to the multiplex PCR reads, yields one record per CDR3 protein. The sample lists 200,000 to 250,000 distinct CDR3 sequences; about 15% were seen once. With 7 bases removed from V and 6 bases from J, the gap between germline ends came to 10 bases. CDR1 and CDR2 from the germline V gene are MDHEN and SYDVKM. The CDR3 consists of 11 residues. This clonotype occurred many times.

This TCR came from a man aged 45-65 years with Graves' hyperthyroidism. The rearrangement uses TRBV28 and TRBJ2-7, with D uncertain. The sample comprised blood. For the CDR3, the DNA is TGTGCCAGCAACGAGAATACCGAGCAGTACTTC. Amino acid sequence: CASNENTEQYF.